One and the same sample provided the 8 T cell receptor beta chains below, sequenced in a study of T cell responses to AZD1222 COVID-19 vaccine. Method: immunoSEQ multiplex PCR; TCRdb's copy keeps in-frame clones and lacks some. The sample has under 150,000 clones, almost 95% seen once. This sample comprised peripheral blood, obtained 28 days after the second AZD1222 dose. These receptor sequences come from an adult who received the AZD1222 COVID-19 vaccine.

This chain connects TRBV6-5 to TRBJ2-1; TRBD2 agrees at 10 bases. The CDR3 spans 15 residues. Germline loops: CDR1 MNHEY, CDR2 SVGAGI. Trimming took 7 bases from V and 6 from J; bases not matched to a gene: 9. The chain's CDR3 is CASTLSLAGRNEQFF. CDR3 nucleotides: TGTGCCAGCACTCTGTCACTAGCGGGACGCAATGAGCAGTTCTTC.

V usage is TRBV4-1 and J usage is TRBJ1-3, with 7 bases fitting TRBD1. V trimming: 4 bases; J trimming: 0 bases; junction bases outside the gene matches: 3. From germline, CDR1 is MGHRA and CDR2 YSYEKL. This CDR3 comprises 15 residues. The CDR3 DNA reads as TGCGCCAGCAGCCGAGGGACAGACTCTGGAAACACCATATATTTT. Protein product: CASSRGTDSGNTIYF.

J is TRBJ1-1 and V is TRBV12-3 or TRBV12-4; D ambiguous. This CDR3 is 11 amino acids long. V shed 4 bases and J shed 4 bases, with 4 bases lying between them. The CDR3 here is CASSSPTEAFF. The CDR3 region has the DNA TGTGCCAGCAGTTCGCCCACTGAAGCTTTCTTT.

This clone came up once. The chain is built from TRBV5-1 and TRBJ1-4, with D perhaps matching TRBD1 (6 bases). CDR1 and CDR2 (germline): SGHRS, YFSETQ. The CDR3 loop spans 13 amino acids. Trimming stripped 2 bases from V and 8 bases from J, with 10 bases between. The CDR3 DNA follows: TGCGCCAGCAGCTTAGGACAGCGCGAAAAACTGTTTTTT. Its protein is CASSLGQREKLFF.

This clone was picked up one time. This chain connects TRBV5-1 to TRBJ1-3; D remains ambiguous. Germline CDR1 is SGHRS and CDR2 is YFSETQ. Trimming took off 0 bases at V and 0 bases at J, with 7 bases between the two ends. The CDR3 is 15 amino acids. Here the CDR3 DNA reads TGCGCCAGCAGCTTGGAGCGATCCTCTGGAAACACCATATATTTT. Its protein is CASSLERSSGNTIYF.

Written as DNA, the CDR3 is TGCGCCAGCAGCCAAGACGCAGGGGTACGGTCACCCCTCCACTTT. This encodes CASSQDAGVRSPLHF. The chain joins TRBV4-1 to TRBJ1-6, with a weak D call TRBD1 (6 bases). V lost 0 bases to trimming and J lost 10 bases, with 13 bases between them. Germline values: CDR1 MGHRA, CDR2 YSYEKL. This CDR3 comprises 15 residues.

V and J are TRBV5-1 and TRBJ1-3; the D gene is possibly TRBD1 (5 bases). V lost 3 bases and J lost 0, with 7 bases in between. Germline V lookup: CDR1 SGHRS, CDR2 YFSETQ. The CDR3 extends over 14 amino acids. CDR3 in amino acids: CASSSDSSGNTIYF. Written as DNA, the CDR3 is TGCGCCAGCAGCTCCGACAGCTCTGGAAACACCATATATTTT.

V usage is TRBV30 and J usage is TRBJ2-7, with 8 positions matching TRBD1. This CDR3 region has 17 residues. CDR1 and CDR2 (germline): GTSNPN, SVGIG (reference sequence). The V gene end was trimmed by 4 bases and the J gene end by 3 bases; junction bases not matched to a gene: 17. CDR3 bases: TGTGCCTGGACCCGAGGCCCGAAAGGACAGGGAGGCTACGAGCAGTACTTC. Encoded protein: CAWTRGPKGQGGYEQYF.